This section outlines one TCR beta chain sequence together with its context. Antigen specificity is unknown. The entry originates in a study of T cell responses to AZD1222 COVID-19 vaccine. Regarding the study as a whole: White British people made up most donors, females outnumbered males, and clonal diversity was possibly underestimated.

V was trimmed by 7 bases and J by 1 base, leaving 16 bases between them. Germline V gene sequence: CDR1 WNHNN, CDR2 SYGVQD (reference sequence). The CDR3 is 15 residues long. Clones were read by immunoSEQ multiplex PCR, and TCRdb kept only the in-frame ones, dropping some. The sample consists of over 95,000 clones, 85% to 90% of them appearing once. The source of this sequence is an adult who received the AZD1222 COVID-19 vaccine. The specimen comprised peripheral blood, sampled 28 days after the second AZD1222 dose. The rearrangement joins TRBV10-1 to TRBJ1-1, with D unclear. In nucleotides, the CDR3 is TGCGCCAGCAAGACCCACCTGGGGTCGAACACTGAAGCTTTCTTT. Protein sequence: CASKTHLGSNTEAFF.